A single sample gave rise to the 23 T cell receptor beta chains below, sequenced in a study of blood T cell repertoires in COVID-19. The table came from immunoSEQ multiplex PCR; TCRdb's copy has only in-frame clones and leaves some out. The table records approximately 210,000 clones, roughly four fifths of them present only once. Sequenced: peripheral blood. The receptor set was obtained from a woman aged 50 to 60 with active or convalescent COVID-19.

This sequence joins TRBV7-9 and TRBJ2-3; the D gene is possibly TRBD2 (5 bases). Trimming removed 3 bases from V and 3 bases from J, with 10 bases in between. CDR3 size: 14 residues. The germline gives CDR1 SEHNR, CDR2 FQNEAQ (reference sequence). CDR3 sequence reads: CASSFDRGTDTQYF. CDR3 DNA sequence: TGTGCCAGCAGCTTCGATCGGGGTACAGATACGCAGTATTTT.

V is TRBV2 and J is TRBJ2-7; 9 bases match TRBD1. CDR3 length equals 13 residues. In germline, CDR1 is SNHLY, CDR2 FYNNEI. The J segment lost 4 bases and the V segment lost 4 bases, leaving 2 bases of the junction unmatched. The DNA for the CDR3 is TGTGCCAGCAGTGGGACAGGGGTGTACGAGCAGTACGTC. This gives the protein CASSGTGVYEQYV.

This chain connects TRBV7-2 to TRBJ1-4; D is possibly TRBD1 (6 bases). The CDR3 spans 15 residues. Germline-derived CDR1 and CDR2 are SGHTA and FQGNSA. Deletions cut 5 bases from V and 7 bases from J, with 17 bases between. DNA of the CDR3: TGTGCCAGCAGCGCCCCCGGGGGGCGCGGTGAAAAACTGTTTTTT. This gives the protein CASSAPGGRGEKLFF.

This clone was seen more than once but under ten times. The CDR3 nucleotides read TGCAGCGTTTTGAAGGGACTAGCGGGACACAATGAGCAGTTCTTC. Its translation is CSVLKGLAGHNEQFF. This chain joins TRBV29-1 and TRBJ2-1; 13 bases agree with TRBD2. This CDR3 has 15 amino acids. The germline V gene has CDR1 SQVTM and CDR2 ANQGSEA. The J segment lost 5 bases and the V segment lost 5 bases, leaving 6 bases of the junction unmatched.

The chain uses TRBV5-1 and TRBJ2-1; unclear D gene. The CDR3 length is 14 residues. CDR1 is SGHRS and CDR2 is YFSETQ in the germline V gene. The ends were cut back, 0 bases at V and 4 bases at J, with 8 bases in the middle. This chain's CDR3 is CASSLGLEYNEQFF. CDR3 DNA: TGCGCCAGCAGCTTGGGGCTAGAGTACAATGAGCAGTTCTTC.

This clone showed up just once. The J gene is TRBJ1-4, the V gene TRBV4-1, with 10 bases lining up with TRBD1. V lost 3 bases and J lost 5; bases outside the gene matches: 3. In germline, CDR1 is MGHRA, CDR2 YSYEKL. The CDR3 is made up of 15 amino acids. The CDR3 DNA is TGCGCCAGCAGCCAGAGGACAGGGGGGAATGAAAAACTGTTTTTT. The encoded protein is CASSQRTGGNEKLFF.

The rearrangement links TRBV5-1 to TRBJ2-7; possibly TRBD2 for D (5 bases). Germline loops: CDR1 SGHRS, CDR2 YFSETQ. Trimming took off 1 base at V and 5 bases at J, with 13 bases between the two ends. This CDR3 region has 14 residues. The CDR3 protein is CASSLLAHGDEQYF. The CDR3, as DNA: TGCGCCAGCAGCTTGCTAGCACACGGGGACGAGCAGTACTTC.

The chain joins TRBV10-1 to TRBJ1-1; possible D gene TRBD1, 5 bases. Germline CDR1 and CDR2: WNHNN and SYGVQD (reference sequence). Between the trimmed V and J ends, which lost 0 bases and 4 bases, there was a span of 12 bases. The CDR3 totals 15 residues. The CDR3 loop is CASSESPGYGTEAFF. Written as DNA, the CDR3 is TGCGCCAGCAGTGAGTCACCAGGGTACGGCACTGAAGCTTTCTTT.

V gene TRBV2 combines with J gene TRBJ2-7, with a possible D match to TRBD1 (5 bases). CDR3 length: 10 residues. V shed 5 bases and J shed 7 bases, with 6 bases lying between them. From germline, CDR1 is SNHLY and CDR2 FYNNEI. The CDR3 DNA reads TGTGCCAGCAGTCACAGGGAGCAGTACTTC. It codes for CASSHREQYF.

This chain connects TRBV28 to TRBJ1-6; D uncertain. Germline CDR1 reads MDHEN; CDR2 reads SYDVKM. Trimming took off 5 bases at V and 8 bases at J, with 19 bases between the two ends. The CDR3 contains 16 residues. CDR3 in amino acids: CASSPTTEAEDSPLHF. CDR3 in DNA: TGTGCCAGCAGTCCAACGACCGAAGCGGAGGATTCACCCCTCCACTTT.

The gene calls are TRBV12-3 or TRBV12-4 and TRBJ1-2; no definite D call. The CDR3 runs to 12 residues. With 6 bases removed from V and 4 bases from J, the gap between germline ends came to 9 bases. The CDR3 DNA reads TGTGCCAGCAGCTTCGCGGGCTATGGCTACACCTTC. Translating gives CASSFAGYGYTF.

The chain links TRBV9 to TRBJ2-3; 9 positions agree with TRBD1. Losses at the gene ends were 3 bases for V and 2 bases for J; bases not matched to a gene: 7. The CDR3 runs to 16 residues. Germline assignment: CDR1 SGDLS and CDR2 YYNGEE. CDR3 DNA: TGTGCCAGCAGCGCCCGCCGGGACAGGGACACAGATACGCAGTATTTT. Translated: CASSARRDRDTDTQYF.

The CDR3 nucleotides are TGTGCCAGCTCACTCGGGACTGCATGGAACGAGCAGTACGTC. Its protein product is CASSLGTAWNEQYV. This chain uses TRBV18 with TRBJ2-7; perhaps TRBD2 as D (6 bases). The V end was cut by 4 bases, the J end by 5 bases, with 15 bases between. Germline assignment: CDR1 KGHSH and CDR2 LQKENI. There are 14 residues in the CDR3.

For the CDR3, the DNA is TGTGCCAGCAGCCGCACTAGCGGGAGTTCCTACGAGCAGTACTTC. Its protein product is CASSRTSGSSYEQYF. V gene TRBV2 combines with J gene TRBJ2-7, with TRBD2 matching 11 bases. V shed 6 bases, J shed 1 base, and the junction held 5 bases outside the gene matches. Germline V gene data show CDR1 as SNHLY and CDR2 as FYNNEI. There are 15 residues in the CDR3.

V usage is TRBV3-1 (or the pseudogene TRBV3-2) and J usage is TRBJ2-5; 7 bases match TRBD2. Germline V lookup: CDR1 LGHDT, CDR2 YNNKEL (reference sequence). V was clipped by 0 bases and J by 1 base; unmatched bases: 5. The CDR3 has 16 amino acids. The CDR3 DNA is TGTGCCAGCAGCCAAGATGCGGCGGGAGCCCAAGAGACCCAGTACTTC. Translating it yields CASSQDAAGAQETQYF.

This clone occurred many times. V usage is TRBV5-1 and J usage is TRBJ1-5; 8 nucleotides agree with TRBD1. The CDR3 is made up of 14 amino acids. Germline V lookup: CDR1 SGHRS, CDR2 YFSETQ. V dropped 3 bases and J dropped 10; count of bases not matched to a gene: 9. CDR3 protein: CASSSVPGQVPQHF. The CDR3 DNA reads TGCGCCAGCAGCTCGGTCCCGGGACAGGTCCCCCAGCATTTT.

V usage is TRBV27 and J usage is TRBJ1-5; 7 bases match TRBD1. CDR1 and CDR2 (germline): MNHEY, SMNVEV (reference sequence). With V trimmed by 4 bases and J by 0 bases, 12 bases remained unmatched. The CDR3 has 18 residues. The CDR3 reads CASSSGTVRGYSNQPQHF. CDR3 sequence (DNA): TGTGCCAGCAGTTCAGGGACAGTTCGGGGGTATAGCAATCAGCCCCAGCATTTT.

This clone has a handful of counts. V gene TRBV11-3 combines with J gene TRBJ2-7; TRBD2 is a possible D gene (6 bases). This CDR3 region has 13 residues. V gave up 4 bases and J gave up 12 bases, with 19 bases separating them. CDR1 is SGHNT, CDR2 YENEEA, per germline. CDR3 in DNA: TGTGCCAGCAGCTCTGGGGAGTCAGGGAGGCCGTACTTC. It codes for CASSSGESGRPYF.

The chain's CDR3 is CASSVGRGEQYF. The CDR3 nucleotides are TGTGCCAGCAGCGTAGGCAGAGGGGAGCAGTACTTC. The V call is TRBV9, the J call TRBJ2-7; maybe TRBD2 (5 bases). Germline CDR1 SGDLS, CDR2 YYNGEE. CDR3 length: 12 residues. V lost 0 bases to trimming and J lost 7 bases, with 8 bases between them.

The rearrangement uses TRBV6-2 or TRBV6-3 and TRBJ2-7, with D possibly matching TRBD2 (6 bases). The germline gives CDR1 MNHEY, CDR2 SVGEGT. The V end was cut by 5 bases, the J end by 3 bases, with 14 bases between. The CDR3 consists of 14 residues. The CDR3 region is CASSGPGLYYEQYF. The CDR3 DNA reads as TGTGCCAGCAGTGGGCCGGGACTTTACTACGAGCAGTACTTC.

This chain joins TRBV6-6 and TRBJ1-2, with 9 bases identical to TRBD1. Looked up from germline, CDR1 is MNHNY and CDR2 is SVGAGI (reference sequence). The CDR3 totals 13 residues. Losses at the gene ends were 1 base for V and 6 bases for J; bases not matched to a gene: 0. CDR3 region: CASSYWTGDGYTF. As DNA, the CDR3 is TGTGCCAGCAGTTACTGGACAGGGGATGGCTACACCTTC.

This chain links TRBV28 with TRBJ1-1; D gene uncertain. This CDR3 region has 12 residues. Trimming pared 5 bases from V and 7 bases from J, leaving 11 bases between. Germline V gene sequence: CDR1 MDHEN, CDR2 SYDVKM. CDR3 sequence (DNA): TGTGCCAGCAGTGTACAGCGGATTGAAGCTTTCTTT. It codes for CASSVQRIEAFF.

This clone was counted a few times. The chain is built from TRBV24-1 and TRBJ1-5; weak D call: TRBD1 (6 bases). The germline CDR1 and CDR2 sequences are KGHDR and SFDVKD. Trimming stripped 4 bases from V and 3 bases from J, with 9 bases between. This CDR3 comprises 14 residues. The CDR3 spells CATSDTGYNQPQHF. CDR3 sequence (DNA): TGTGCCACCAGTGACACAGGGTACAATCAGCCCCAGCATTTT.